This is a list of T cell receptor beta chains from one sample in a study of blood T cell repertoires in COVID-19. TCRdb keeps only in-frame clones here, not all; method: immunoSEQ multiplex PCR. The sample lists about 96,000 clones, over 60% occurring once. The specimen sequenced was peripheral blood. These receptors came from a man aged 45-65 years who had recovered from COVID-19. Each CDR3 is given with its conserved first and last residue. D genes are given only for firm matches. Size values are once, few and many counts, or a class for expanded clones, and some rows have none.

d_call clone_size j_call cdr3_length v_call cdr3_nt cdr3_aa
. . TRBJ1-6 15 TRBV6-5 TGTGCCAGCATGACAGGCGAGCCAACCAATTCACCCCTCCACTTT CASMTGEPTNSPLHF
TRBD2 . TRBJ2-3 15 TRBV4-2 TGTGCCAGCAGCCAGGAGCGGGGGGGCCGCGATACGCAGTATTTT CASSQERGGRDTQYF
TRBD2 few TRBJ2-5 16 TRBV4-1 TGCGCCAGCAGCCTTGCCGTGACTAGCGGTGGGGAGACCCAGTACTTC CASSLAVTSGGETQYF
. once TRBJ2-7 18 TRBV24-1 TGTGCCACCAGTTCTGGAAGTTTTTTAGGTCAGGGGCGCGACGAGCAGTACTTC CATSSGSFLGQGRDEQYF
. few TRBJ1-3 13 TRBV18 TGTGCCAGCTCTCTCGGTAGTGTCGACACCATATATTTT CASSLGSVDTIYF
. few TRBJ2-1 14 TRBV5-1 TGCGCCAGCAGCGCGGCAACCTTTTCAAATGAGCAGTTCTTC CASSAATFSNEQFF
. few TRBJ1-1 16 TRBV7-2 TGTGCCAGCGCGACCGCTGGGGGGTGGGCGTCCACTGAAGCTTTCTTT CASATAGGWASTEAFF
TRBD1 . TRBJ2-2 12 TRBV5-1 TGCGCCAGCAGCCAGGGGGCCGGGGAGCTGTTTTTT CASSQGAGELFF
TRBD2 . TRBJ2-7 13 TRBV29-1 TGCAGCGTTGAACTAGCGGGCTCCTACGAGCAGTACTTC CSVELAGSYEQYF
. . TRBJ2-7 12 TRBV10-3 TGTGCCATCAGCCCGGGGGACTACGAGCAGTACTTC CAISPGDYEQYF
. . TRBJ2-7 11 TRBV7-2 TGTGCCAGCACCCTCTCCTACGAGCAGTACTTC CASTLSYEQYF
. few TRBJ2-5 11 TRBV2 TGTGCCGGACAATTCCGAGAGACCCAGTACTTC CAGQFRETQYF
. . TRBJ2-7 15 TRBV3-1/TRBV3-2 TGTGCCAGCAGCCGAGGTTGGGGCAGGGGCTACGAGCAGTACTTC CASSRGWGRGYEQYF
. once TRBJ2-7 15 TRBV9 TGTGCCAGCAGCGAGGGAGGAGCTAGCTCCTACGAGCAGTACTTC CASSEGGASSYEQYF
. . TRBJ2-5 16 TRBV7-3 TGTGCCAGCAGCTTAACGGGCTCTCCCGGATTAGAGACCCAGTACTTC CASSLTGSPGLETQYF
. . TRBJ2-1 16 TRBV6-6 TGTGCCAGCAGTTACACCCTAGCGGCCCAGGGGAGTGAGCAGTTCTTC CASSYTLAAQGSEQFF
TRBD1 . TRBJ2-7 15 TRBV6-5 TGTGCCAGCAGTAAACCCGGGACAGGGGGTTACGAGCAGTACTTC CASSKPGTGGYEQYF
. . TRBJ2-5 14 TRBV5-1 TGCGCCAGCAGCTTGGCAGGGGCTCAAGAGACCCAGTACTTC CASSLAGAQETQYF
. . TRBJ2-2 16 TRBV11-3 TGTGCCAGCAGCTCTCGGAGTAGCTCCCACACCGGGGAGCTGTTTTTT CASSSRSSSHTGELFF
TRBD1 . TRBJ2-1 15 TRBV5-4 TGTGCCAGCAGCTTGGGGACAGGGTTAAACAATGAGCAGTTCTTC CASSLGTGLNNEQFF
. many TRBJ2-1 16 TRBV6-1 TGTGCCAGCAGTGAAGAGGCGGGAAGCCCCTACAATGAGCAGTTCTTC CASSEEAGSPYNEQFF
. once TRBJ1-4 14 TRBV7-9 TGTGCCAGCAGCTTAGACAGCTTTGGGGAAAAACTGTTTTTT CASSLDSFGEKLFF
. . TRBJ1-2 15 TRBV9 TGTGCCAGCAGCGTAGCTCCAGGACTCAACTATGGCTACACCTTC CASSVAPGLNYGYTF
TRBD1 . TRBJ1-5 16 TRBV24-1 TGTGCCACCAGTGACACAAGAACAGGGGGCAATCAGCCCCAGCATTTT CATSDTRTGGNQPQHF
TRBD1 . TRBJ1-2 16 TRBV10-3 TGTGCCATCAGAGGGGACAGGGTGGGAGGGGACTATGGCTACACCTTC CAIRGDRVGGDYGYTF
TRBD1 . TRBJ1-2 13 TRBV10-3 TGTGCCATCAGAGGGGACAGGGTTAACGGCTACACCTTC CAIRGDRVNGYTF
. . TRBJ2-3 15 TRBV5-8 TGTGCCAGCAGCTTGGGGGCGTCTAGCACAGATACGCAGTATTTT CASSLGASSTDTQYF
. . TRBJ2-3 17 TRBV7-2 TGTGCCAGCAGCTTAATAGGTAGCGCGAGTTTCACAGATACGCAGTATTTT CASSLIGSASFTDTQYF
. . TRBJ1-3 14 TRBV2 TGTGCCAGCAGAGAGACAGGCCCCAAAAACACCATATATTTT CASRETGPKNTIYF
TRBD2 few TRBJ2-7 11 TRBV7-8 TGTGCCAGCAGCTCTACTAGCGGGTGGTCCTTC CASSSTSGWSF
. . TRBJ1-4 14 TRBV2 TGTGCCAGCAGTGAGGGTAGAGGAAATGAAAAACTGTTTTTT CASSEGRGNEKLFF
. . TRBJ1-2 15 TRBV5-6 TGTGCCAGCAGCTTGGATCCAGGCGCTAACTATGGCTACACCTTC CASSLDPGANYGYTF
. . TRBJ1-2 13 TRBV6-1 TGTGCCAGCAGTGAAGTCGGGTCCTATGGCTACACCTTC CASSEVGSYGYTF
. . TRBJ1-1 14 TRBV9 TGTGCCAGCAGCGTATCAGGGGTTAACACTGAAGCTTTCTTT CASSVSGVNTEAFF
. . TRBJ1-2 15 TRBV4-1 TGCGCCAGCAGCCTCCCGGGGGGGGTGAGGTATGGCTACACCTTC CASSLPGGVRYGYTF
TRBD2 . TRBJ2-3 16 TRBV7-2 TGTGCCAGCGGGCTAGCGGGAGATGTATTTACAGATACGCAGTATTTT CASGLAGDVFTDTQYF
. . TRBJ2-1 15 TRBV6-6 TGTGCCAGCAGCCTAGCCGATCCCAGATACAATGAGCAGTTCTTC CASSLADPRYNEQFF
TRBD2 . TRBJ2-1 17 TRBV7-2 TGTGCCAGCAGCCTACGCCTGGGACTAGCGGGATTCGATGAGCAGTTCTTC CASSLRLGLAGFDEQFF
TRBD1 . TRBJ1-3 15 TRBV11-3 TGTGCCAGCAGCTGGGACAGATCATCTGGAAACACCATATATTTT CASSWDRSSGNTIYF
TRBD1 once TRBJ2-5 15 TRBV5-1 TGCGCCAGCAGCTTGGGAGGACAGGGGGCGGAGACCCAGTACTTC CASSLGGQGAETQYF
TRBD2 few TRBJ2-5 15 TRBV9 TGTGCCAGCAGCGGGGGGGGAGGGCCGTGGGAGACCCAGTACTTC CASSGGGGPWETQYF
. . TRBJ1-1 17 TRBV30 TGTGCCTGGAGTCACGGTTGGGGCGGGGACCCTAACACTGAAGCTTTCTTT CAWSHGWGGDPNTEAFF
. . TRBJ1-5 15 TRBV4-2 TGTGCCAGCAGCCAGGACCAGGGAGGTGGACAGCCCCAGCATTTT CASSQDQGGGQPQHF
TRBD1 . TRBJ2-1 18 TRBV7-6 TGTGCCAGCAGCGCCGGGACAGGGGGCTGGGGCTCCATGAATGAGCAGTTCTTC CASSAGTGGWGSMNEQFF
TRBD1 few TRBJ2-7 14 TRBV6-5 TGTGCCAGCATGTGGGGACAGTTCTCCTACGAGCAGTACTTC CASMWGQFSYEQYF